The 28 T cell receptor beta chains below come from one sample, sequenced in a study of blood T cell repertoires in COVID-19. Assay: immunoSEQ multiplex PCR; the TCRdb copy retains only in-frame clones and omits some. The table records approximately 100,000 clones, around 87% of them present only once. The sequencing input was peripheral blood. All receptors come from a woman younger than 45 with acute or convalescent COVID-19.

Here the CDR3 reads CASSEQGPYEQYF. CDR3 nucleotides: TGTGCCAGCAGCGAACAGGGTCCCTACGAGCAGTACTTC. The rearrangement joins TRBV7-9 to TRBJ2-7, with D possibly being TRBD1 (6 bases). V lost 5 bases and J lost 2, with 10 bases in between. In germline, CDR1 is SEHNR, CDR2 FQNEAQ (reference sequence). The CDR3 length is 13 residues.

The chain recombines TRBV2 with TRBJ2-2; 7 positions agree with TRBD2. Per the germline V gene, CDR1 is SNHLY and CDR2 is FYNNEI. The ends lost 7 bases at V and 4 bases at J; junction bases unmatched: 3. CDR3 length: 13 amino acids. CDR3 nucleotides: TGTGCCAGCATCAGGGAGGGCACCGGGGAGCTGTTTTTT. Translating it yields CASIREGTGELFF.

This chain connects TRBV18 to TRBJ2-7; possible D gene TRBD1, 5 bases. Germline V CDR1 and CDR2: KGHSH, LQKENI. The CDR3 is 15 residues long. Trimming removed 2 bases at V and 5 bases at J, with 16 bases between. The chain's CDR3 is CASSPGLAGPNEQYF. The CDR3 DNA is TGTGCCAGCTCACCAGGCTTAGCAGGGCCGAACGAGCAGTACTTC.

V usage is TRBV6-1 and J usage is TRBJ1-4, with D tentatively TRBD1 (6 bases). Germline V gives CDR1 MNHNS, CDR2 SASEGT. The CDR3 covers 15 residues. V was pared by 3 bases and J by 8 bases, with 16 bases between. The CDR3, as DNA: TGTGCCAGCAGTGACCAGGGACTACAGGGAGAAAAACTGTTTTTT. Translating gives CASSDQGLQGEKLFF.

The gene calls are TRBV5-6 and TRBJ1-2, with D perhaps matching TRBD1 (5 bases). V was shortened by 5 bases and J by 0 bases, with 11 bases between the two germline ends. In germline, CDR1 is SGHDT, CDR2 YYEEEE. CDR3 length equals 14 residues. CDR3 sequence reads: CASSFDRTNYGYTF. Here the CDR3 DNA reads TGTGCCAGCAGTTTCGACAGAACTAACTATGGCTACACCTTC.

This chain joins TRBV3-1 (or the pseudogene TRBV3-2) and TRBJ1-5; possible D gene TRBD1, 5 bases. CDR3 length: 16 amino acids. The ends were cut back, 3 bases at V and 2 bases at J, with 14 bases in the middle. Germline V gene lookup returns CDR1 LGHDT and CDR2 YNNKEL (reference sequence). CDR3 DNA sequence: TGTGCCAGCAGCCAGCGGACACCGTTGGGCAATCAGCCCCAGCATTTT. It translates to CASSQRTPLGNQPQHF.

The CDR3 loop reads CASGRLAGNTGELFF. The DNA of the CDR3 is TGTGCCAGCGGGAGGCTAGCGGGGAACACCGGGGAGCTGTTTTTT. This rearrangement joins TRBV7-7 to TRBJ2-2, with TRBD2 matching 8 bases. Losses at the gene ends were 8 bases for V and 1 base for J; bases not matched to a gene: 6. The germline CDR1 and CDR2 sequences are SSHAT and FNYEAQ (reference sequence). The CDR3 totals 15 residues.

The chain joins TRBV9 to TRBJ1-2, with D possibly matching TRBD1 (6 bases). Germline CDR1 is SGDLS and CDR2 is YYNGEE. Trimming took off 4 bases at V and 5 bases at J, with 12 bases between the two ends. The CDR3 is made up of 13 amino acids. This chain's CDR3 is CASSFLTGYGYTF. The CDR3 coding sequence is TGTGCCAGCAGCTTTCTTACAGGGTATGGCTACACCTTC.

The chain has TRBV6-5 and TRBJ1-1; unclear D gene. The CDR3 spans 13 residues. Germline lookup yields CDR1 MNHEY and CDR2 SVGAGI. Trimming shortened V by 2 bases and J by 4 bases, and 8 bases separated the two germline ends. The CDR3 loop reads CASSYSPSTEAFF. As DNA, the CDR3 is TGTGCCAGCAGTTACAGCCCGAGCACTGAAGCTTTCTTT.

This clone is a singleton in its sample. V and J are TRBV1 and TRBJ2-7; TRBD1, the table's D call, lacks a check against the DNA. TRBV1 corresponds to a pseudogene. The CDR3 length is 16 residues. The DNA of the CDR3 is TGCACCAGCAGCCAAGTCGCAGGGGGGCTCATCTACGAGCAGTACTTC. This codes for CTSSQVAGGLIYEQYF.

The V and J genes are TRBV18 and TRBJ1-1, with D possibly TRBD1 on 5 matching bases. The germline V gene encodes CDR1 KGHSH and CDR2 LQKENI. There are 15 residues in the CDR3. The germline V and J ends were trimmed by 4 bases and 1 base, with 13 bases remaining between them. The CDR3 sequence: CASSQGRSQNTEAFF. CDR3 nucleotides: TGTGCCAGCTCACAGGGGCGAAGCCAGAACACTGAAGCTTTCTTT.

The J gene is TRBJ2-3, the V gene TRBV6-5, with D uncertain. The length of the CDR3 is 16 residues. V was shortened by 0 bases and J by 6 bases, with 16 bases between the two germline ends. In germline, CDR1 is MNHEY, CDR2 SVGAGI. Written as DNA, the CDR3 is TGTGCCAGCAGTTACTCTATCGGTCAGGTTACCGATACGCAGTATTTT. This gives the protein CASSYSIGQVTDTQYF.

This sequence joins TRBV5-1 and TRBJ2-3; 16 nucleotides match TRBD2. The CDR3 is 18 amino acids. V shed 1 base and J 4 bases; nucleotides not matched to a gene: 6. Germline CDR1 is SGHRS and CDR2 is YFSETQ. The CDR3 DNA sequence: TGCGCCAGCAGCTTGCCCGGGACTAGCGGGGGGGGCGCAGATACGCAGTATTTT. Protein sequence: CASSLPGTSGGGADTQYF. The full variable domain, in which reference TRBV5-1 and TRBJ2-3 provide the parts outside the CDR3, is KAGVTQTPRYLIKTRGQQVTLSCSPISGHRSVSWYQQTPGQGLQFLFEYFSETQRNKGNFPGRFSGRQFSNSRSEMNVSTLELGDSALYLCASSLPGTSGGGADTQYFGPGTRLTVL.

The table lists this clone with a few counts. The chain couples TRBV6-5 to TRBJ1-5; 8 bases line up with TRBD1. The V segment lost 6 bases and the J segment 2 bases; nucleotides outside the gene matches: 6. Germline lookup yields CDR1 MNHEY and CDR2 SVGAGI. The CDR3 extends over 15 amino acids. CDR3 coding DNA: TGTGCCAGCAGAACCAGGGGGCCCGGCAATCAGCCCCAGCATTTT. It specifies CASRTRGPGNQPQHF.

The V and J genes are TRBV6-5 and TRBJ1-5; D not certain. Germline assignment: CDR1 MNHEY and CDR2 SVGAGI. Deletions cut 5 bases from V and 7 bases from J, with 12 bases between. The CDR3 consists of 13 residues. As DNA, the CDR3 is TGTGCCAGCAGTCCGACTTACTACCAGCCCCAGCATTTT. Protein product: CASSPTYYQPQHF.

CDR3 protein: CASSPGRVTPNQPQHF. The CDR3 DNA reads TGCGCCAGCAGCCCTGGGAGGGTCACCCCCAATCAGCCCCAGCATTTT. V usage is TRBV4-1 and J usage is TRBJ1-5; D gene ambiguous. The CDR3 totals 16 residues. Germline CDR1 is MGHRA and CDR2 is YSYEKL. Trimming pared 4 bases from V and 3 bases from J, leaving 16 bases between.

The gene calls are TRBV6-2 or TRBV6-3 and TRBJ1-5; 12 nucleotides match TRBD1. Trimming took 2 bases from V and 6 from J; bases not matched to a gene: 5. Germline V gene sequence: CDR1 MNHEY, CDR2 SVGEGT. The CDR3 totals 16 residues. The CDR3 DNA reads TGTGCCAGCAGTTACCGCCGGGACAGGGGGCCTCAGCCCCAGCATTTT. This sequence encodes CASSYRRDRGPQPQHF.

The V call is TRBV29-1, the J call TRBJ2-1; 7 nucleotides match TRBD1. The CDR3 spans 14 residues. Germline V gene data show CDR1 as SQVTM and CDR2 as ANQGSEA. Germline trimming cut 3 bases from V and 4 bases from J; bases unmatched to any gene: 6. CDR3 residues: CSVEAGTEYNEQFF. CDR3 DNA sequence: TGCAGCGTTGAGGCCGGGACAGAGTACAATGAGCAGTTCTTC.

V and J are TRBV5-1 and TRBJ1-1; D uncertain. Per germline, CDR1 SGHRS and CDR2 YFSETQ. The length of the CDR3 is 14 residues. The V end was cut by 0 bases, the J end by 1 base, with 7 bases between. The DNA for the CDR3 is TGCGCCAGCAGCTTGGGACCGGGGAACACTGAAGCTTTCTTT. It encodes CASSLGPGNTEAFF. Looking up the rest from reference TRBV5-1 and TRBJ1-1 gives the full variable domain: KAGVTQTPRYLIKTRGQQVTLSCSPISGHRSVSWYQQTPGQGLQFLFEYFSETQRNKGNFPGRFSGRQFSNSRSEMNVSTLELGDSALYLCASSLGPGNTEAFFGQGTRLTVV.

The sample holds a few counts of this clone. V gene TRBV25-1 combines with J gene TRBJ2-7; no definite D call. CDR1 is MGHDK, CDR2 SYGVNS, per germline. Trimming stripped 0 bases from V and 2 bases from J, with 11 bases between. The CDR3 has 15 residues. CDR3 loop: CASSEYGNDPYEQYF. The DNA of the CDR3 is TGTGCCAGCAGTGAATACGGTAATGATCCCTACGAGCAGTACTTC.

CDR3 DNA sequence: TGTGCCAGCAGGGGGGGAAGGGTTCCGCCCTCCTACGAGCAGTACTTC. Translated: CASRGGRVPPSYEQYF. J is TRBJ2-7 and V is TRBV2; TRBD2 is a possible D gene (6 bases). Germline V gene sequence: CDR1 SNHLY, CDR2 FYNNEI. V was pared by 6 bases and J by 0 bases, with 18 bases between. The length of the CDR3 is 16 residues.

Here the CDR3 DNA reads TGTGCCAGTAGCCCAAGGGCGACTGGAGGTAGCTATGGCTACACCTTC. It codes for CASSPRATGGSYGYTF. The chain employs TRBV19 and TRBJ1-2; D remains ambiguous. The germline CDR1 and CDR2 sequences are LNHDA and SQIVND (reference sequence). Between the trimmed V and J ends, which lost 6 bases and 4 bases, there was a span of 21 bases. The CDR3 contains 16 residues.

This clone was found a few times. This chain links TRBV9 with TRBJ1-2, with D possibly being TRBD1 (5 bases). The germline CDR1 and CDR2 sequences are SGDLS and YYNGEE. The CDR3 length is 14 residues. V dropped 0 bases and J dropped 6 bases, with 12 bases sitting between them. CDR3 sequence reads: CASSVAPGLDGYTF. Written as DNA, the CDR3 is TGTGCCAGCAGCGTAGCTCCAGGGTTGGATGGCTACACCTTC.

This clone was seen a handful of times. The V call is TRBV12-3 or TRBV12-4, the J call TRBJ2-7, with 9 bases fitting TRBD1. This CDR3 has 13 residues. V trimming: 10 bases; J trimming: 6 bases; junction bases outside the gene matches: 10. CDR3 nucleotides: TGTGCCACTTCCCGGGACAGGGTTAGCGAGCAGTACTTC. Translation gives CATSRDRVSEQYF.

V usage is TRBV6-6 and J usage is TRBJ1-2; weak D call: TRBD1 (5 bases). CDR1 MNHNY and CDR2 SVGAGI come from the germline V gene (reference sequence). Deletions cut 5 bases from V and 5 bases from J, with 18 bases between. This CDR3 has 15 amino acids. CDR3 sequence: CASSPTGVYSYGYTF. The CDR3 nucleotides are TGTGCCAGCAGTCCTACAGGCGTCTATTCTTATGGCTACACCTTC.

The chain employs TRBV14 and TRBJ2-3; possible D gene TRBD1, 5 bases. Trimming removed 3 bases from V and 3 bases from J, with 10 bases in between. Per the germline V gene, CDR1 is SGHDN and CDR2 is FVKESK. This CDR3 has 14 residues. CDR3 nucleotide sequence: TGTGCCAGCAGCCAGGACAAATCAACAGATACGCAGTATTTT. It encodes CASSQDKSTDTQYF.

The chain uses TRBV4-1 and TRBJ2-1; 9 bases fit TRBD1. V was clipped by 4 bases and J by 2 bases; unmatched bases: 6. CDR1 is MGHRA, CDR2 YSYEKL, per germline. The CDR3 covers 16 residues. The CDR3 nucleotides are TGCGCCAGCAGCCTGACCGACAGGGGGACCTACAATGAGCAGTTCTTC. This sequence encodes CASSLTDRGTYNEQFF.

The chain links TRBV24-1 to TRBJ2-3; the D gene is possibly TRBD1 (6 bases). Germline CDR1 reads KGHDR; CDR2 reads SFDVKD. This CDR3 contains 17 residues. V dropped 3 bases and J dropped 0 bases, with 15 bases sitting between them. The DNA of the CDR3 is TGTGCCACCAGTGATCCGCGTCCAGGGGTAAGCACAGATACGCAGTATTTT. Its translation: CATSDPRPGVSTDTQYF.